A selection of T cell receptor beta chains follows, all from one sample in a study of T cell changes during pregnancy in multiple sclerosis. Some clones are missing from TCRdb's copy, which holds only in-frame ones; the method was immunoSEQ multiplex PCR. The table shows some 23,000 clones, with around 86% occurring only once. Sequences were derived from CD8+ T cells from peripheral blood mononuclear cells, sampled in the first trimester of pregnancy. All receptors come from a female donor in good health, enrolled as a control in a pregnancy study. Each CDR3 is given without its conserved first and last residue. The order of the fields is J gene, V gene, CDR3 protein.

TRBJ2-1,TRBV19,ASSTLAGGPYEQF
TRBJ2-1,TRBV10-1,ASSPRENEQF
TRBJ2-3,TRBV5-1,ASTMGESPADTQY
TRBJ2-3,TRBV6-4,ASSGTSGGTDTQY
TRBJ2-1,TRBV6-5,ASSGAGGDEQF
TRBJ2-3,TRBV11-2,ASSLEGTRGDTQY
TRBJ2-5,TRBV29-1,SVEIQGTPQETQY
TRBJ2-1,TRBV28,ASSRTGGNNEQF
TRBJ2-7,TRBV12-2,ASRLARQELSEQY
TRBJ1-2,TRBV27,ASSPTGALLRGYT
TRBJ1-5,TRBV15,ATSSVAGQGSNQPQH
TRBJ2-7,TRBV5-6,ASSAGQFRSYEQY
TRBJ2-7,TRBV9,ASSAGSGEQY
TRBJ2-1,TRBV7-9,ASSFKAGAYNEQF
TRBJ2-3,TRBV15,ATNVGDTQY
TRBJ1-1,TRBV5-5,ASSLRGWTEAF
TRBJ2-7,TRBV27,ASSPPQGGPYEQY
TRBJ1-1,TRBV15,ATSRERYTEAF
TRBJ2-2,TRBV7-9,ASSLRSGGELF
TRBJ2-3,TRBV18,ASSPRASGGTDTQY
TRBJ1-5,TRBV28,ASSLVGGSNQPQH
TRBJ2-1,TRBV19,ASMRGNEQF
TRBJ2-7,TRBV5-4,ASSVTGLISNEQY
TRBJ1-2,TRBV28,ASSLLAGSHGYT
TRBJ2-7,TRBV29-1,SVKSSGGSYEQY
TRBJ2-7,TRBV28,ASSLPLAGAYEQY
TRBJ2-3,TRBV4-1,ASSQEGGYTDTQY